This record concerns one T cell receptor beta chain sequence. The data were obtained in a study of cytomegalovirus exposure and HLA in healthy donors. Study background: Of all 400 or so donors who were genotyped, roughly 81% belonged to the Caucasian-associated ancestry cluster.

The PCR employed 60 Vbeta primers together with 13 Jbeta primers. TCRdb keeps only in-frame clones here, not all; method: immunoSEQ multiplex PCR. The data contain approximately 140,000 clones, 70% to 75% of them singletons. The receptor was derived from a woman in her thirties or forties in good health and CMV-seronegative. The material sequenced was PBMCs.

CDR3 nucleotides: TGTGCCAGCAGTTTGATAGACAGTAATTCACCCCTCCACTTT. This encodes CASSLIDSNSPLHF. V is TRBV27 and J is TRBJ1-6, with a tentative D call TRBD1 (5 bases). Germline CDR1 reads MNHEY; CDR2 reads SMNVEV (reference sequence). The length of the CDR3 is 14 residues. Trimming removed 3 bases at V and 6 bases at J, with 9 bases between.